This T cell receptor beta chain was identified in a study of shared clonotypes between healthy human individuals. The wider study: Every donor yielded three CD4 naive, three CD4 memory, two CD8 naive and one CD8 memory plate.

In the sorted-subset replicate PCRs, 200 ng DNA, 25,000 to 30,000 T cell genomes, was used. This table comes from immunoSEQ multiplex PCR, and its TCRdb copy is limited to in-frame clones, with some not included. This table has 2 million to 2.5 million clones, 95% appearing once. Germline loops: CDR1 KGHSH, CDR2 LQKENI. The V gene lost 1 base and the J gene lost 5 bases, with 8 bases spanning the gap. The CDR3 totals 13 residues. The sample was naive CD4+ T cells sorted from blood. Noted subset: CD45RA+ positively selected. This clonotype originated in a man aged 18 to 35 in good health. The chain has TRBV18 and TRBJ2-5; D is unresolved. CDR3 protein: CASSPQGWETQYF. The CDR3 nucleotides are TGTGCCAGCTCACCACAGGGTTGGGAGACCCAGTACTTC.